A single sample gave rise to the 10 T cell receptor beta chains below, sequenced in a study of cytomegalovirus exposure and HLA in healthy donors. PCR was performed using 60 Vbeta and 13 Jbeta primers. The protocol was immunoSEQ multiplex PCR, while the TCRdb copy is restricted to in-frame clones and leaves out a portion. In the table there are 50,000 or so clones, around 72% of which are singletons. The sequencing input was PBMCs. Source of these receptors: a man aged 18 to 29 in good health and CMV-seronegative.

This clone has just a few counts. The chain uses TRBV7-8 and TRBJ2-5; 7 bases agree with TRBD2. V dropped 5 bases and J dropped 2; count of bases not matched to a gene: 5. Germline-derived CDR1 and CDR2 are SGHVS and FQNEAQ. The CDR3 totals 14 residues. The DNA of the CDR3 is TGTGCCAGCAGCCCCCGGGGGGTACAAGAGACCCAGTACTTC. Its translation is CASSPRGVQETQYF.

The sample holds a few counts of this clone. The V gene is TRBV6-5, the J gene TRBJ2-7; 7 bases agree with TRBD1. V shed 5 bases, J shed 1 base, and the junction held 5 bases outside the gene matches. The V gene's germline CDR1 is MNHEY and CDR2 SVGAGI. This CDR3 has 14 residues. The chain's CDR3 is CASSDPGQSYEQYF. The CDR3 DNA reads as TGTGCCAGCAGTGACCCGGGACAGTCCTACGAGCAGTACTTC.

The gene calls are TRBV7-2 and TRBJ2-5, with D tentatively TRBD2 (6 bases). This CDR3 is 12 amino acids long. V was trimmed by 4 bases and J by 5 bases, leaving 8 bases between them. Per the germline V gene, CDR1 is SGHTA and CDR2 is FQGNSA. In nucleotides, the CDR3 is TGTGCCAGCAGCTCAGGGAGGGAGACCCAGTACTTC. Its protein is CASSSGRETQYF.

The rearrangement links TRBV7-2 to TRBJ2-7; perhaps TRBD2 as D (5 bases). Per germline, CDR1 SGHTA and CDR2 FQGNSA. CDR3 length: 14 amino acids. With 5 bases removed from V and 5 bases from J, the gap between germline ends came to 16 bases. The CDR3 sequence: CASSGSSNTHEQYF. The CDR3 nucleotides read TGTGCCAGCAGCGGATCTAGCAACACCCACGAGCAGTACTTC.

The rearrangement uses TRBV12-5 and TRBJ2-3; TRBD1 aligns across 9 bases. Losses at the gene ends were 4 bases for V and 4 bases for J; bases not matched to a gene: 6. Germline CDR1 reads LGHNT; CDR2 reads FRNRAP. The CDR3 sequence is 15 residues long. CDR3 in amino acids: CASGWRDRVSDTQYF. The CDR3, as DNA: TGTGCTAGTGGTTGGAGGGACAGGGTGTCAGATACGCAGTATTTT.

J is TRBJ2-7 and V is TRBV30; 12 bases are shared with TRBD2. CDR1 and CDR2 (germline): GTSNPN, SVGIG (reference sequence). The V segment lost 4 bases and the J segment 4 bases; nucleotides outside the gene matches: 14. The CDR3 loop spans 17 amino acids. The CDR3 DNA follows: TGTGCCTGGAAGGGGGCTAGCGGGAGGGTTGGTGGATACGAGCAGTACTTC. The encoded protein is CAWKGASGRVGGYEQYF.

In DNA, the CDR3 is TGCGCCAGCAGCCAAGGGTCTTATAACGGCGCGGGGTACTACGAGCAGTACTTC. This gives the protein CASSQGSYNGAGYYEQYF. The chain couples TRBV4-3 to TRBJ2-7, with D possibly being TRBD2 (6 bases). Per germline, CDR1 LGHNA and CDR2 YSLEER. There are 18 residues in the CDR3. The V and J ends lost 1 base and 3 bases respectively, with 22 bases between them.

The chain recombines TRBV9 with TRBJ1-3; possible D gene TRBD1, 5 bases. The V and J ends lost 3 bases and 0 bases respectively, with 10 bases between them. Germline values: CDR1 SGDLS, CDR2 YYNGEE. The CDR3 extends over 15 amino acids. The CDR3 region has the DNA TGTGCCAGCAGCGCCGGGACTCACTCTGGAAACACCATATATTTT. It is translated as CASSAGTHSGNTIYF.

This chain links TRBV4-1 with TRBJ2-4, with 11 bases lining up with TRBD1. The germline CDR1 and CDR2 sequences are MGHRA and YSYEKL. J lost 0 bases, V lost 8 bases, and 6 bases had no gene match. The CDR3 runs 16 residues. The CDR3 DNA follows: TGCGCCAGCGGACAGGGGGCGGGGGTAGCCAAAAACATTCAGTACTTC. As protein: CASGQGAGVAKNIQYF.

CDR3: CASSLVLEAASGGIFF. The CDR3 bases are TGTGCCAGCAGCTTAGTCCTGGAGGCGGCTAGCGGGGGGATATTTTTT. The rearrangement joins TRBV7-2 to TRBJ2-2, with 11 positions matching TRBD2. Germline assignment: CDR1 SGHTA and CDR2 FQGNSA. With V trimmed by 1 base and J by 17 bases, 15 bases remained unmatched. This CDR3 contains 16 residues.